This entry lists 10 T cell receptor beta chains sequenced from one sample in a study of T-cell memory formation after mild COVID-19. TCRdb independently ran MiXCR on the 5' RACE reads; one entry per CDR3 protein. Of some 120,000 distinct CDR3 sequences in the sample, about a sixth were seen once. Sequencing input: PBMCs or a T cell subset sorted from them (not recorded which). The receptors were gathered from an adult woman who had mild COVID-19 (a few samples of this study predate the infection). Cell type and time point are not known.

The chain is built from TRBV4-1 and TRBJ2-2; 13 bases are shared with TRBD2. V lost 4 bases, J lost 5 bases, and 10 bases stayed unmatched. The germline V gene encodes CDR1 MGHRA and CDR2 YSYEKL. This CDR3 spans 18 amino acids. The CDR3 nucleotides read TGCGCCAGCAGCCCGTGGACTAGCGGGGGAAGCGGGACCGGGGAGCTGTTTTTT. Amino acid sequence: CASSPWTSGGSGTGELFF.

This clonotype was seen only a few times. The V call is TRBV24-1, the J call TRBJ2-2; D possibly corresponds to TRBD1 (7 bases). The V gene lost 4 bases and the J gene lost 2 bases, with 13 bases spanning the gap. This CDR3 spans 16 amino acids. Germline V CDR1 and CDR2: KGHDR, SFDVKD. CDR3 nucleotides: TGTGCCACCAGTGACCAGGGGGGAAGTAACACCGGGGAGCTGTTTTTT. Encoded protein: CATSDQGGSNTGELFF.

This clonotype was seen only a few times. The missing conserved phenylalanine or tryptophan at the end of this CDR3 makes a read error likely. It is unclear where the CDR3 begins or ends on the DNA, so no DNA is shown, and the CDR3 is as TCRdb lists it. V gene TRBV5-5 combines with J gene TRBJ1-2. The CDR3 is 9 amino acids in total, end residues counted. Germline CDR1 SGHKS, CDR2 YYEKEE (reference sequence). The CDR3: CASSLERFD.

V usage is TRBV7-2 and J usage is TRBJ1-2; no clear D. The CDR3 contains 12 residues. Germline loops: CDR1 SGHTA, CDR2 FQGNSA. The germline V and J ends were trimmed by 5 bases and 8 bases, with 12 bases remaining between them. The CDR3 DNA follows: TGTGCCAGCAGCGCAGAAGTAGGCGGCTACACCTTC. Translation gives CASSAEVGGYTF.

The CDR3 DNA sequence: TGTGCCAGCAGTTACAGGGGGCTCGGGGAGCAGTACTTC. Its protein product is CASSYRGLGEQYF. The chain uses TRBV6-5 and TRBJ2-7; 7 bases are shared with TRBD1. Germline V CDR1 and CDR2: MNHEY, SVGAGI. The CDR3 covers 13 residues. J gave up 7 bases and V 2 bases, and 5 bases lay outside the gene matches.

This sequence joins TRBV25-1 and TRBJ1-1, with D possibly matching TRBD1 (6 bases). The CDR3 contains 14 residues. V dropped 5 bases and J dropped 4 bases, with 14 bases sitting between them. The V gene's germline CDR1 is MGHDK and CDR2 SYGVNS. DNA for the CDR3: TGTGCCAGCAGTCCAATAAACAGGGCCACTGAAGCTTTCTTT. Translating it yields CASSPINRATEAFF.

The chain recombines TRBV20-1 with TRBJ1-3; D uncertain. The CDR3 is made up of 16 amino acids. The V gene lost 6 bases and the J gene lost 0 bases, with 18 bases spanning the gap. Looked up from germline, CDR1 is DFQATT and CDR2 is SNEGSKA (reference sequence). Here the CDR3 reads CSARSVQANSGNTIYF. The CDR3 coding sequence is TGCAGTGCCCGATCGGTCCAGGCGAACTCTGGAAACACCATATATTTT.

CDR3 residues: CASSIIGSDNEQFF. As DNA, the CDR3 is TGTGCCAGTAGTATAATCGGCAGCGACAATGAGCAGTTCTTC. The chain combines TRBV19 with TRBJ2-1; D is unclear. The CDR3 is 14 residues long. CDR1 and CDR2 (germline): LNHDA, SQIVND (reference sequence). With 2 bases removed from V and 5 bases from J, the gap between germline ends came to 10 bases.

The chain carries TRBV9 and TRBJ2-2; D is uncertain. V was trimmed by 4 bases and J by 6 bases, leaving 16 bases between them. The CDR3 has 15 residues. Germline V gives CDR1 SGDLS, CDR2 YYNGEE. The CDR3 protein is CASSNRSGQSGELFF. The CDR3 DNA sequence: TGTGCCAGCAGCAATAGATCGGGTCAGTCCGGGGAGCTGTTTTTT. Looking up the rest from reference TRBV9 and TRBJ2-2 gives the full variable domain: DSGVTQTPKHLITATGQRVTLRCSPRSGDLSVYWYQQSLDQGLQFLIQYYNGEERAKGNILERFSAQQFPDLHSELNLSSLELGDSALYFCASSNRSGQSGELFFGEGSRLTVL.

V and J are TRBV21-1 and TRBJ2-1. TRBV21-1 is a known pseudogene. CDR3 length: 16 amino acids. The DNA for the CDR3 is TGTGCCAGCAGCAAGCGGGTATGGCCCTCCTACAATGAGCAGTTCTTC. Translating it yields CASSKRVWPSYNEQFF.